These 23 T cell receptor beta chains were sequenced from one sample in a study of siplizumab effects on memory and regulatory T cells. Sequencing was performed with immunoSEQ multiplex PCR; in TCRdb, only in-frame clones are kept and a portion is missing. The sample includes 65,000 to 90,000 clones, 90% to 95% seen only once; the top ten take roughly 5%. Sample: CD8+ T cells sorted from blood. These receptors came from a human donor in good health.

The J gene is TRBJ2-7, the V gene TRBV18, with D possibly being TRBD1 or TRBD2 (5 bases each). Looked up from germline, CDR1 is KGHSH and CDR2 is LQKENI. CDR3 length: 15 amino acids. Between the trimmed V and J ends, which lost 4 bases and 0 bases, there was a span of 13 bases. This chain's CDR3 is CASSLGDLSSYEQYF. The CDR3 DNA follows: TGTGCCAGCTCACTAGGGGACCTGAGCTCCTACGAGCAGTACTTC.

This clone was seen once. V is TRBV27 and J is TRBJ2-7; 14 nucleotides agree with TRBD2. CDR1 and CDR2 (germline): MNHEY, SMNVEV (reference sequence). The CDR3 runs 15 residues. Unmatched junction bases numbered 4, after V lost 3 bases and J lost 6 bases. The CDR3 here is CASSLTSGGAFEQYF. The DNA of the CDR3 is TGTGCCAGCAGTTTGACTAGCGGGGGGGCCTTCGAGCAGTACTTC.

The chain couples TRBV5-1 to TRBJ1-6, with D unresolved. This CDR3 spans 13 amino acids. Trimming left V 0 bases short and J 6 bases short, with 4 bases between. Germline lookup yields CDR1 SGHRS and CDR2 YFSETQ. CDR3 amino acids: CASSLAANSPLHF. CDR3 DNA sequence: TGCGCCAGCAGCTTGGCCGCTAATTCACCCCTCCACTTT.

V usage is TRBV29-1 and J usage is TRBJ2-7; maybe TRBD2 (6 bases). Germline CDR1 SQVTM, CDR2 ANQGSEA. The V end lost 0 bases, the J end lost 7 bases, and 25 bases lay between the germline ends. The CDR3 has 17 residues. CDR3 coding DNA: TGCAGCGTTGAAGATAACAAAATAGCGGCCCTAATAGGGGAGCAGTACTTC. This sequence encodes CSVEDNKIAALIGEQYF.

The gene calls are TRBV9 and TRBJ2-2; TRBD2 matches at 11 bases. The CDR3 length is 16 residues. The junction had 4 bases not matched to a gene; V was cut back by 4 bases and J by 2 bases. Germline CDR1 and CDR2: SGDLS and YYNGEE. The CDR3 sequence: CASSPTSGANTGELFF. Written as DNA, the CDR3 is TGTGCCAGCAGCCCGACTAGCGGGGCCAACACCGGGGAGCTGTTTTTT. Full variable domain (missing parts from reference TRBV9 and TRBJ2-2): DSGVTQTPKHLITATGQRVTLRCSPRSGDLSVYWYQQSLDQGLQFLIQYYNGEERAKGNILERFSAQQFPDLHSELNLSSLELGDSALYFCASSPTSGANTGELFFGEGSRLTVL.

The J gene is TRBJ2-1, the V gene TRBV19; D gene unclear. Looked up from germline, CDR1 is LNHDA and CDR2 is SQIVND (reference sequence). The germline V and J ends were trimmed by 4 bases and 8 bases, with 15 bases remaining between them. The CDR3 runs 14 residues. The chain's CDR3 is CASSRVFNFDEQFF. CDR3 coding DNA: TGTGCCAGTAGTAGGGTATTTAACTTCGATGAGCAGTTCTTC.

The CDR3 here is CASSQTGTGGLPEAFF. The CDR3 coding sequence is TGCGCCAGCAGCCAAACGGGGACAGGGGGCTTACCGGAGGCTTTCTTT. The J gene is TRBJ1-1, the V gene TRBV4-1, with 12 nucleotides matching TRBD1. After removal of 2 bases from V and 11 bases from J, the junction contained 12 bases not matched to a gene. Germline V gives CDR1 MGHRA, CDR2 YSYEKL. The CDR3 consists of 16 residues.

The V and J genes are TRBV5-6 and TRBJ2-7, with D possibly being TRBD2 (5 bases). The CDR3 is 13 residues long. Trimming stripped 5 bases from V and 2 bases from J, with 11 bases between. Germline lookup yields CDR1 SGHDT and CDR2 YYEEEE. CDR3: CASRPGYTYEQYF. The CDR3 DNA reads as TGTGCCAGCAGACCGGGGTATACCTACGAGCAGTACTTC.

This chain uses TRBV4-1 with TRBJ2-1; tentative D call: TRBD1 (5 bases). This CDR3 contains 15 residues. The germline V gene encodes CDR1 MGHRA and CDR2 YSYEKL. V was cut by 1 base and J by 1 base, with 8 bases left in between. CDR3 DNA: TGCGCCAGCAGCCAAGTTCCAGGGTCCTACAATGAGCAGTTCTTC. It codes for CASSQVPGSYNEQFF.

The V and J genes are TRBV6-1 and TRBJ1-2; D uncertain. This CDR3 has 17 residues. Germline CDR1 and CDR2: MNHNS and SASEGT. The V gene lost 4 bases and the J gene lost 0 bases, with 18 bases spanning the gap. The CDR3, as DNA: TGTGCCAGCAGTGTAGCAGCGGTAGGGAGGACTAACTATGGCTACACCTTC. This translates into CASSVAAVGRTNYGYTF.

This chain joins TRBV27 and TRBJ2-7; D is ambiguous. Germline V gene lookup returns CDR1 MNHEY and CDR2 SMNVEV (reference sequence). The CDR3 covers 12 residues. V was clipped by 6 bases and J by 0 bases, with 6 bases between them. The CDR3 nucleotides are TGTGCCAGCAGCCTGAGCTCCTACGAGCAGTACTTC. Amino acids: CASSLSSYEQYF.

This rearrangement joins TRBV19 to TRBJ1-5, with TRBD1 identical over 10 bases. The length of the CDR3 is 16 residues. The germline V gene has CDR1 LNHDA and CDR2 SQIVND (reference sequence). The ends lost 6 bases at V and 3 bases at J; junction bases unmatched: 8. The CDR3 nucleotides read TGTGCCAGTAGCCTCGGGGACAGGGGTTTCAATCAGCCCCAGCATTTT. Protein: CASSLGDRGFNQPQHF.

J is TRBJ1-2 and V is TRBV7-2; D unresolved. CDR1 SGHTA and CDR2 FQGNSA come from the germline V gene. The ends were cut back, 2 bases at V and 4 bases at J, with 14 bases in the middle. This CDR3 spans 15 amino acids. For the CDR3, the DNA is TGTGCCAGCAGCTTAAACATAGAGGGATTCTATGGCTACACCTTC. Translating it yields CASSLNIEGFYGYTF.

The chain has TRBV19 and TRBJ1-4; D is unclear. Trimming stripped 5 bases from V and 8 bases from J, with 18 bases between. CDR1 and CDR2 (germline): LNHDA, SQIVND (reference sequence). The CDR3 has 15 residues. CDR3 in DNA: TGTGCCAGTAGTCCATTGGGATCCTCTAGCGAAAAACTGTTTTTT. This encodes CASSPLGSSSEKLFF. Combining the CDR3 with reference TRBV19 and TRBJ1-4 gives the whole variable domain DGGITQSPKYLFRKEGQNVTLSCEQNLNHDAMYWYRQDPGQGLRLIYYSQIVNDFQKGDIAEGYSVSREKKESFPLTVTSAQKNPTAFYLCASSPLGSSSEKLFFGSGTQLSVL.

The chain combines TRBV11-2 with TRBJ2-1; TRBD2 matches at 9 bases. This CDR3 contains 14 residues. Germline CDR1 and CDR2: SGHAT and FQNNGV. J lost 9 bases, V lost 1 base, and 4 bases had no gene match. CDR3 DNA sequence: TGTGCCAGCAGCTTAGGCGGGGGGGAATTTGAGCAGTTCTTC. Amino acid sequence: CASSLGGGEFEQFF.

This clone has only one observation. The chain combines TRBV6-5 with TRBJ2-7; TRBD1 matches at 9 bases. The CDR3 totals 13 residues. Germline V CDR1 and CDR2: MNHEY, SVGAGI. The ends lost 5 bases at V and 11 bases at J; junction bases unmatched: 10. For the CDR3, the DNA is TGTGCCAGCAGTACCCCCGGACAGGGGCGTGAGTACTTC. Amino acids: CASSTPGQGREYF.

This rearrangement joins TRBV28 to TRBJ1-3; D is unclear. The CDR3 runs to 16 residues. Trimming left V 4 bases short and J 8 bases short, with 21 bases between. The germline V gene encodes CDR1 MDHEN and CDR2 SYDVKM. The chain's CDR3 is CASSSTRSDDFYTIYF. DNA for the CDR3: TGTGCCAGCAGTTCCACCCGCAGTGATGATTTTTACACCATATATTTT. Drawing the rest from reference TRBV28 and TRBJ1-3, the complete variable domain is DVKVTQSSRYLVKRTGEKVFLECVQDMDHENMFWYRQDPGLGLRLIYFSYDVKMKEKGDIPEGYSVSREKKERFSLILESASTNQTSMYLCASSSTRSDDFYTIYFGEGSWLTVV.

The chain couples TRBV30 to TRBJ1-2; no clear D. Germline CDR1 and CDR2: GTSNPN and SVGIG (reference sequence). The CDR3 is made up of 13 amino acids. The V gene lost 2 bases and the J gene lost 4 bases, with 11 bases spanning the gap. The CDR3 here is CAWSLGPSYGYTF. CDR3 nucleotides: TGTGCCTGGAGTCTTGGCCCGAGCTATGGCTACACCTTC. Supplemented by reference TRBV30 and TRBJ1-2, the full variable domain reads SQTIHQWPATLVQPVGSPLSLECTVEGTSNPNLYWYRQAAGRGLQLLFYSVGIGQISSEVPQNLSASRPQDRQFILSSKKLLLSDSGFYLCAWSLGPSYGYTFGSGTRLTVV.

With respect to this clone: A junction boundary mismatches the germline segment, possibly from a read error. J is TRBJ2-2 and V is TRBV19; D remains ambiguous. The CDR3 is 15 residues long. CDR1 LNHDA and CDR2 SQIVND come from the germline V gene (reference sequence). In nucleotides, the CDR3 is TGCGCCAGTAACCGACCATCATATTACACCGGGGAGCTGTTTTTT. Amino acids: CASNRPSYYTGELFF.

CDR3 in amino acids: CASSQEGSYEQYF. The CDR3, as DNA: TGCGCCAGCAGCCAAGAGGGGAGCTACGAGCAGTACTTC. This chain joins TRBV4-1 and TRBJ2-7; possibly TRBD2 for D (5 bases). CDR3 size: 13 residues. The germline CDR1 and CDR2 sequences are MGHRA and YSYEKL. V lost 0 bases and J lost 3, with 6 bases in between.

In DNA form, the CDR3 reads TGTGCCAGCAGCGCCGGTAGCGGGGGGGCGAATGAGCAGTTCTTC. It translates to CASSAGSGGANEQFF. This sequence joins TRBV13 and TRBJ2-1, with 11 nucleotides matching TRBD2. V was pared by 5 bases and J by 7 bases, with 7 bases of the junction left unmatched. Germline values: CDR1 PRHDT, CDR2 FYEKMQ (reference sequence). The CDR3 is 15 amino acids.

The rearrangement links TRBV5-4 to TRBJ2-2, with D possibly TRBD1 on 6 matching bases. CDR1 SGHNT and CDR2 YYREEE come from the germline V gene (reference sequence). V was trimmed by 7 bases and J by 4 bases, leaving 14 bases between them. CDR3 length: 14 amino acids. The DNA of the CDR3 is TGTGCCAGCTCTCCGGGACAAAGCACCGGGGAGCTGTTTTTT. Protein sequence: CASSPGQSTGELFF.

The chain has TRBV4-1 and TRBJ2-2, with TRBD2 matching over 9 bases. The germline V gene encodes CDR1 MGHRA and CDR2 YSYEKL. The V and J ends lost 0 bases and 2 bases, in that order; junction bases with no gene match: 7. The CDR3 extends over 18 amino acids. The CDR3 nucleotides read TGCGCCAGCAGCCAAGATCCAGTTAGCGGGGGTAACACCGGGGAGCTGTTTTTT. Translated, it gives CASSQDPVSGGNTGELFF.